These 26 T cell receptor beta chains were sequenced from one sample in a study of blood T cells in healthy people across ages. It was with a sample-barcoded 5' primer and a J-beta primer mix that a second PCR of roughly 7 to 12 cycles was run. A single record per CDR3 protein comes from TCRdb applying MiXCR to the 5' RACE reads. This repertoire shows about 640,000 distinct CDR3 sequences, about 53% found once; its top ten account for approximately 37%. The sample was blood. All receptors come from a man aged 55-75 years in good health.

The chain uses TRBV3-1 and TRBJ2-7; D gene uncertain. The V end lost 4 bases, the J end lost 2 bases, and 6 bases lay between the germline ends. This CDR3 is built from 12 residues. Germline V CDR1 and CDR2: LGHDT, YNNKEL (reference sequence). CDR3 region: CASSPTPYEQYF. Here the CDR3 DNA reads TGTGCCAGCAGCCCCACCCCCTACGAGCAGTACTTC.

This clonotype was picked up a small number of times. The CDR3 here is CASSLGVGPYNEQFF. As DNA, the CDR3 is TGTGCCAGCAGCTTAGGGGTGGGCCCCTACAATGAGCAGTTCTTC. V gene TRBV7-2 combines with J gene TRBJ2-1, with no clear D. Germline CDR1 and CDR2: SGHTA and FQGNSA. Between the trimmed V and J ends, which lost 1 base and 2 bases, there was a span of 9 bases. The CDR3 is 15 residues long.

The rearrangement joins TRBV12-3 or TRBV12-4 to TRBJ1-1; TRBD1 is a possible D gene (5 bases). Trimming took 3 bases from V and 11 from J, leaving 13 bases between them. There are 12 residues in the CDR3. The CDR3: CASSFQGAGAFF. In nucleotides, the CDR3 is TGTGCCAGCAGTTTTCAGGGAGCTGGGGCTTTCTTT.

There are a few counts of this clonotype. CDR3 in DNA: TGTGCCAGCAGTTCCCACACTACAGGGTCGGAGACCCAGTACTTC. It translates to CASSSHTTGSETQYF. The chain carries TRBV6-2 or TRBV6-3 and TRBJ2-5; a possible D gene is TRBD1 (6 bases). From germline, CDR1 is MNHEY and CDR2 SVGEGT. With 4 bases removed from V and 5 bases from J, the gap between germline ends came to 17 bases. The CDR3 consists of 15 residues.

The chain has TRBV29-1 and TRBJ2-1; 9 nucleotides agree with TRBD2. The CDR3 runs to 15 residues. J was trimmed by 7 bases and V by 6 bases; bases with no gene match: 13. The germline CDR1 and CDR2 sequences are SQVTM and ANQGSEA. This CDR3 is CSVREGLAPTNEQFF. The CDR3 DNA reads as TGCAGCGTGAGAGAGGGACTAGCCCCAACTAATGAGCAGTTCTTC.

This rearrangement joins TRBV29-1 to TRBJ1-1; TRBD1 aligns across 8 bases. The CDR3 is 14 residues long. Trimming took 4 bases from V and 1 from J; bases not matched to a gene: 5. Per the germline V gene, CDR1 is SQVTM and CDR2 is ANQGSEA. Here the CDR3 reads CSVATGAPNTEAFF. The DNA for the CDR3 is TGCAGCGTTGCGACAGGGGCCCCGAACACTGAAGCTTTCTTT.

This clonotype was seen only a few times. The CDR3 DNA follows: TGTGCCAGCAGCCAAGATCGGGCTAGTAGTGAGCAGTTCTTC. This translates into CASSQDRASSEQFF. The chain is built from TRBV3-1 and TRBJ2-1; D gene uncertain. Trimming removed 0 bases at V and 9 bases at J, with 12 bases between. The CDR3 is 14 residues long. Looked up from germline, CDR1 is LGHDT and CDR2 is YNNKEL (reference sequence).

The chain couples TRBV5-1 to TRBJ2-7; no clear D gene. CDR3 size: 15 residues. The germline V gene encodes CDR1 SGHRS and CDR2 YFSETQ. V lost 0 bases, J lost 1 base, and 11 bases lay in between. CDR3 nucleotide sequence: TGCGCCAGCAGCTTGGCAGTGGGGTCTTCCTACGAGCAGTACTTC. Amino acids: CASSLAVGSSYEQYF.

In this sample, this clonotype turned up many times. This rearrangement joins TRBV20-1 to TRBJ2-1, with D uncertain. The CDR3 runs to 10 residues. The V gene lost 5 bases and the J gene lost 7 bases, with 6 bases spanning the gap. Germline lookup yields CDR1 DFQATT and CDR2 SNEGSKA (reference sequence). CDR3 coding DNA: TGCAGTGCTCAGTGGAATGAGCAGTTCTTC. Amino acids: CSAQWNEQFF.

This chain connects TRBV2 to TRBJ2-4; 7 positions agree with TRBD2. CDR1 and CDR2 from the germline V gene are SNHLY and FYNNEI. The V segment lost 5 bases and the J segment 0 bases; nucleotides outside the gene matches: 7. There are 16 residues in the CDR3. CDR3 sequence: CASSKLAILAKNIQYF. In nucleotides, the CDR3 is TGTGCCAGCAGTAAACTAGCGATTCTAGCCAAAAACATTCAGTACTTC.

The chain carries TRBV6-2 or TRBV6-3 and TRBJ2-5; 12 positions agree with TRBD1. The germline gives CDR1 MNHEY, CDR2 SVGEGT. J lost 11 bases, V lost 4 bases, and 11 bases had no gene match. The CDR3 loop spans 15 amino acids. As DNA, the CDR3 is TGTGCCAGCAGTTCTCCGGGACAGGGGGCCGGGGAGCAGTACTTC. As protein: CASSSPGQGAGEQYF.

V gene TRBV20-1 combines with J gene TRBJ2-1, with TRBD2 matching 10 bases. V gave up 3 bases and J gave up 4 bases; unmatched junction bases: 3. This CDR3 is 14 amino acids long. Per germline, CDR1 DFQATT and CDR2 SNEGSKA (reference sequence). The CDR3 bases are TGCAGTGCTAGGCCACTAGCGGGATACAATGAGCAGTTCTTC. Its protein product is CSARPLAGYNEQFF.

The chain joins TRBV20-1 to TRBJ2-2; D unresolved. The CDR3 length is 11 residues. CDR1 and CDR2 from the germline V gene are DFQATT and SNEGSKA (reference sequence). V was cut by 1 base and J by 6 bases, with 3 bases left in between. The CDR3: CSARGPGELFF. In nucleotides, the CDR3 is TGCAGTGCTAGAGGGCCCGGGGAGCTGTTTTTT.

The chain employs TRBV3-1 and TRBJ2-1, with D hard to call. The V end was cut by 0 bases, the J end by 9 bases, with 21 bases between. Germline V gene sequence: CDR1 LGHDT, CDR2 YNNKEL (reference sequence). There are 17 residues in the CDR3. CDR3: CASSQDRLAPTWAEQFF. Written as DNA, the CDR3 is TGTGCCAGCAGCCAAGATCGGCTGGCACCTACATGGGCTGAGCAGTTCTTC.

This clonotype was recorded at least ten times. This chain connects TRBV5-1 to TRBJ2-5, with TRBD1 identical over 9 bases. Germline V gene lookup returns CDR1 SGHRS and CDR2 YFSETQ. V lost 4 bases to trimming and J lost 5 bases; unmatched junction nucleotides: 6. The CDR3 contains 14 residues. This chain's CDR3 is CASSDTGGGETQYF. The CDR3 DNA reads as TGCGCCAGCAGCGACACAGGGGGCGGCGAGACCCAGTACTTC.

This rearrangement joins TRBV4-1 to TRBJ2-1; the D is unclear. The CDR3 spans 16 residues. V dropped 0 bases and J dropped 3 bases, with 12 bases sitting between them. Germline loops: CDR1 MGHRA, CDR2 YSYEKL. This CDR3 is CASSQDRVTVYNEQFF. The CDR3 DNA reads TGCGCCAGCAGCCAAGATCGGGTCACCGTCTACAATGAGCAGTTCTTC.

The J gene is TRBJ1-5, the V gene TRBV5-1; the D is unclear. Germline V CDR1 and CDR2: SGHRS, YFSETQ. This CDR3 has 15 residues. V lost 2 bases and J lost 2, with 11 bases in between. This chain's CDR3 is CASSFRSAGNQPQHF. The CDR3 DNA sequence: TGCGCCAGCAGCTTTAGGTCGGCCGGCAATCAGCCCCAGCATTTT.

This chain joins TRBV18 and TRBJ2-7; D uncertain. The last part of the DNA fits TRBJ2-5 better; the J call may be wrong. CDR1 is KGHSH and CDR2 is LQKENI in the germline V gene. The CDR3 contains 14 residues. As DNA, the CDR3 is TGTGCCAGCTCACCAAGAGAGAGCTCGGGGACCCAGTACTTC. Protein sequence: CASSPRESSGTQYF.

The rearrangement uses TRBV7-2 and TRBJ2-3, with 10 bases aligning to TRBD2. Germline-derived CDR1 and CDR2 are SGHTA and FQGNSA. V gave up 1 base and J gave up 5 bases; unmatched junction bases: 12. The CDR3 totals 18 residues. CDR3 DNA sequence: TGTGCCAGCAGCTTAGAGGGAGAGCGGGGGGGCCGACGAGATACGCAGTATTTT. Residues: CASSLEGERGGRRDTQYF.

In this sample, this clonotype turned up a few times. The chain links TRBV20-1 to TRBJ2-7; TRBD2 might be the D (7 bases). The CDR3 is 15 residues long. The V end lost 6 bases, the J end lost 0 bases, and 18 bases lay between the germline ends. The germline gives CDR1 DFQATT, CDR2 SNEGSKA (reference sequence). CDR3 residues: CSALGGGGGSYEQYF. The CDR3 DNA is TGCAGTGCCCTAGGGGGAGGGGGGGGCTCCTACGAGCAGTACTTC.

The genes are TRBV7-2 and TRBJ2-1; TRBD2 matches 8 bases. CDR3 size: 14 residues. Looked up from germline, CDR1 is SGHTA and CDR2 is FQGNSA. The V segment lost 2 bases and the J segment 8 bases; nucleotides outside the gene matches: 5. CDR3 region: CASSLSGGLHEQFF. The CDR3, as DNA: TGTGCCAGCAGCTTAAGCGGGGGCCTGCATGAGCAGTTCTTC.

This chain connects TRBV7-2 to TRBJ2-5; 9 positions match TRBD2. The CDR3 length is 16 residues. Losses at the gene ends were 1 base for V and 1 base for J; bases not matched to a gene: 4. In germline, CDR1 is SGHTA, CDR2 FQGNSA. The CDR3, as DNA: TGTGCCAGCAGCTTAGTTGGCGGGGGGGCCCAAGAGACCCAGTACTTC. This translates into CASSLVGGGAQETQYF.

There are a few counts of this clonotype. The chain is built from TRBV14 and TRBJ1-6; the D is unclear. The CDR3 has 13 residues. Looked up from germline, CDR1 is SGHDN and CDR2 is FVKESK. V lost 0 bases, J lost 8 bases, and 5 bases lay in between. The CDR3, as DNA: TGTGCCAGCAGCCAAGATCTAGATTCACCCCTCCACTTT. Its protein is CASSQDLDSPLHF.

Details on this clonotype: An end of the junction differs from the germline gene, which may be a read error. The chain links TRBV7-8 to TRBJ2-3; possibly TRBD1 for D (6 bases). CDR1 SGHVS and CDR2 FQNEAQ come from the germline V gene. This CDR3 is 15 amino acids long. CDR3 amino acids: CANSAVRGRPDTQYF. CDR3 nucleotide sequence: TGTGCCAACAGCGCCGTCAGGGGACGCCCAGATACGCAGTATTTT.

There are a few counts of this clonotype. This sequence joins TRBV21-1 and TRBJ1-5. TRBV21-1 has pseudogene status. The CDR3 is made up of 16 amino acids. The CDR3 DNA sequence: TGTGCCAGCTGCCCCGCCTCACGGGTGGGCAATCAGCCCCAGCATTTT. This codes for CASCPASRVGNQPQHF.

This clonotype was seen many times. A clone one base away is much larger, so this may be a read error. V is TRBV9 and J is TRBJ2-5, with 8 bases aligning to TRBD2. CDR1 and CDR2 from the germline V gene are SGDLS and YYNGEE. V lost 1 base, J lost 11 bases, and 13 bases stayed unmatched. CDR3 length: 15 residues. The CDR3 nucleotides read TGTGCCAGCAGCGTAAAAAGCGGGGGAATTAATGAGCAGTACTTC. This translates into CASSVKSGGINEQYF.